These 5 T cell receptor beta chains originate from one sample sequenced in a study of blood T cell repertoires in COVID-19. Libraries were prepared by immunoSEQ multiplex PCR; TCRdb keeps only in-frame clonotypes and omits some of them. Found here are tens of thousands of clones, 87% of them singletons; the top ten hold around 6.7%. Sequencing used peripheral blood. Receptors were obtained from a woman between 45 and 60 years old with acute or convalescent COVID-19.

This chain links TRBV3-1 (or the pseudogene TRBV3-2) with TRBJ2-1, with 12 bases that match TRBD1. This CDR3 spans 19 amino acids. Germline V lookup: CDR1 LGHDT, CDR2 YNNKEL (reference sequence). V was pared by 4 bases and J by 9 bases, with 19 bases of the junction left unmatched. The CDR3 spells CASSPDPPIGTGGRGEQFF. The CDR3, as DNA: TGTGCCAGCAGCCCAGACCCTCCTATAGGGACAGGGGGCCGGGGTGAGCAGTTCTTC.

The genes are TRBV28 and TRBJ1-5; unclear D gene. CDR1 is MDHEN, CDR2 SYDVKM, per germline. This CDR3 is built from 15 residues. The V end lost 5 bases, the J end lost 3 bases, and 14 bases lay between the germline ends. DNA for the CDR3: TGTGCCAGCAGTACGACAAAAACCCCCAATCAGCCCCAGCATTTT. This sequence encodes CASSTTKTPNQPQHF.

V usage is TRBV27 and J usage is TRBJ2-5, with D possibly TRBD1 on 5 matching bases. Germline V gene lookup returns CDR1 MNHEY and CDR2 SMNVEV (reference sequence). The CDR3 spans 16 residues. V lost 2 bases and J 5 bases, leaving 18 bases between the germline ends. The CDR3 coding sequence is TGTGCCAGCAGTTTAAGCCCGCCAGGGCTGGGCGAGACCCAGTACTTC. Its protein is CASSLSPPGLGETQYF.

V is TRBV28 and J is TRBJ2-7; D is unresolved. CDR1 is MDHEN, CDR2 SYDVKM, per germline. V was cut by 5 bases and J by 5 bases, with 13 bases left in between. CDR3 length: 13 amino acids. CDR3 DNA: TGTGCCAGCAGTACCCCTAGTTTACACGAGCAGTACTTC. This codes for CASSTPSLHEQYF.

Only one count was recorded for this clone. CDR3 nucleotides: TGTGCCAGCAGCCAAGATCGGAGACAGGGAAGGTGGAACACCATATATTTT. It codes for CASSQDRRQGRWNTIYF. The genes are TRBV3-1 (or the pseudogene TRBV3-2) and TRBJ1-3; 7 bases map to TRBD1. Per germline, CDR1 LGHDT and CDR2 YNNKEL (reference sequence). This CDR3 has 17 amino acids. With V trimmed by 0 bases and J by 7 bases, 12 bases remained unmatched.